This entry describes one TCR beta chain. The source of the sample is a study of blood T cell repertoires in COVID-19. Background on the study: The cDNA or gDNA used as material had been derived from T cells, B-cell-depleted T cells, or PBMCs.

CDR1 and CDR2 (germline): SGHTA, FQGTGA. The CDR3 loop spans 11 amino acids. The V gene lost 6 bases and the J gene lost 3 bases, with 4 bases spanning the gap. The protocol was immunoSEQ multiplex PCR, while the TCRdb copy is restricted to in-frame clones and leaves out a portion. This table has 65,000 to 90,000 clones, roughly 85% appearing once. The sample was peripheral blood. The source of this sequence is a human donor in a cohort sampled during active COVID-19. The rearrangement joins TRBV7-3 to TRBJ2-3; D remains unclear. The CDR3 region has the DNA TGTGCCAGCAGTCTGACAGATACGCAGTATTTT. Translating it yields CASSLTDTQYF.